These 7 T cell receptor beta chains were all obtained from the same sample, sequenced in a study of cytomegalovirus exposure and HLA in healthy donors. The PCR used 60 Vbeta and 13 Jbeta primers. TCRdb keeps only in-frame clones here, not all; method: immunoSEQ multiplex PCR. Among 150,000 or so clones listed, 70% to 80% were seen once. Material: PBMCs. All receptors derive from a man aged 35-49 years in good health and CMV-seropositive.

The rearrangement joins TRBV19 to TRBJ1-6; D might be TRBD1 (6 bases). Trimming removed 1 base at V and 8 bases at J, with 9 bases between. Germline V gene sequence: CDR1 LNHDA, CDR2 SQIVND (reference sequence). CDR3 length: 14 amino acids. Written as DNA, the CDR3 is TGTGCCAGTAGTATAGTGGGGGCCGATTCACCCCTCCACTTT. It specifies CASSIVGADSPLHF.

V is TRBV2 and J is TRBJ1-5; weak D call: TRBD1 (6 bases). Trimming removed 5 bases from V and 0 bases from J, with 11 bases in between. The V gene's germline CDR1 is SNHLY and CDR2 FYNNEI. CDR3 length equals 15 residues. The CDR3 reads CASSMDSNSNQPQHF. The DNA of the CDR3 is TGTGCCAGCAGTATGGACAGTAATAGCAATCAGCCCCAGCATTTT. Full variable domain (outside the CDR3, taken from reference TRBV2 and TRBJ1-5): EPEVTQTPSHQVTQMGQEVILRCVPISNHLYFYWYRQILGQKVEFLVSFYNNEISEKSEIFDDQFSVERPDGSNFTLKIRSTKLEDSAMYFCASSMDSNSNQPQHFGDGTRLSIL.

The gene calls are TRBV5-4 and TRBJ2-7; TRBD1 aligns across 8 bases. Per germline, CDR1 SGHNT and CDR2 YYREEE (reference sequence). Unmatched junction bases numbered 6, after V lost 2 bases and J lost 5 bases. The CDR3 totals 14 residues. In DNA form, the CDR3 reads TGTGCCAGCAGCTTACAGGGGGTGAAAAACGAGCAGTACTTC. Its protein product is CASSLQGVKNEQYF.

CDR3 amino acids: CASSLFRATPLHF. The CDR3 region has the DNA TGTGCCAGCAGCTTATTCAGGGCGACACCCCTCCACTTT. This chain connects TRBV5-8 to TRBJ1-6; a possible D gene is TRBD1 (5 bases). CDR1 and CDR2 from the germline V gene are SGHTS and YDEGEE. The germline V and J ends were trimmed by 2 bases and 11 bases, with 11 bases remaining between them. CDR3 length: 13 amino acids.

This chain links TRBV11-2 with TRBJ1-1, with 8 positions matching TRBD1. The germline CDR1 and CDR2 sequences are SGHAT and FQNNGV. J gave up 5 bases and V 6 bases, and 14 bases lay outside the gene matches. The CDR3 sequence is 16 residues long. The CDR3 nucleotides read TGTGCCAGCAGACCTTTGGCCCAGGGGGCGAAGACTGAAGCTTTCTTT. The encoded protein is CASRPLAQGAKTEAFF.

This clone was recorded once. The V gene is TRBV10-3, the J gene TRBJ2-1; TRBD2 matches 11 bases. The CDR3 runs 18 residues. CDR1 and CDR2 (germline): ENHRY, SYGVKD. The J segment lost 5 bases and the V segment lost 5 bases, leaving 14 bases of the junction unmatched. CDR3 coding DNA: TGTGCCATCAGTCCCGGTGTGCTAGCGGGAGGCTTGGACAATGAGCAGTTCTTC. This sequence encodes CAISPGVLAGGLDNEQFF.

V usage is TRBV25-1 and J usage is TRBJ1-4; D possibly corresponds to TRBD1 (5 bases). CDR1 and CDR2 (germline): MGHDK, SYGVNS. The germline V and J ends were trimmed by 7 bases and 7 bases, with 13 bases remaining between them. The length of the CDR3 is 13 residues. This CDR3 is CASKRGYGEKLFF. In DNA form, the CDR3 reads TGTGCCAGCAAACGGGGGTACGGTGAAAAACTGTTTTTT. The full variable domain, in which reference TRBV25-1 and TRBJ1-4 provide the parts outside the CDR3, is EADIYQTPRYLVIGTGKKITLECSQTMGHDKMYWYQQDPGMELHLIHYSYGVNSTEKGDLSSESTVSRIRTEHFPLTLESARPSHTSQYLCASKRGYGEKLFFGSGTQLSVL.